This is a list of T cell receptor beta chains from one sample in a study of cytomegalovirus exposure and HLA in healthy donors. Some clones are missing from TCRdb's copy, which holds only in-frame ones; the method was immunoSEQ multiplex PCR. Among some 150,000 clones listed, approximately 82% were seen once. Source material: PBMCs. These receptors originate from a woman aged 45 to 65 in good health and CMV-seropositive. Each CDR3 is given with its conserved first and last residue. A D gene is named only where the DNA matches it firmly.

d_call	v_call	j_call	cdr3_aa	cdr3_nt
TRBD1	TRBV2	TRBJ1-2	CASRQGGYGYTF	TGTGCCAGCAGACAGGGGGGGTATGGCTACACCTTC
.	TRBV6-6	TRBJ1-2	CASSSAEVGNYGYTF	TGTGCCAGCAGTTCAGCGGAGGTGGGGAACTATGGCTACACCTTC
TRBD1	TRBV9	TRBJ2-7	CASSAGTGNYEQYF	TGTGCCAGCAGCGCCGGGACAGGCAACTACGAGCAGTACTTC
TRBD1	TRBV7-9	TRBJ2-7	CSSSRDSYEQYF	TGTTCCAGCAGCCGGGACAGCTACGAGCAGTACTTC
TRBD1	TRBV7-9	TRBJ2-7	CASSRQGVEQYF	TGTGCCAGCAGCCGACAGGGGGTCGAGCAGTACTTC
.	TRBV28	TRBJ1-6	CASRDNYSPLHF	TGTGCCAGCAGGGACAACTATTCACCCCTCCACTTT
.	TRBV19	TRBJ1-5	CASSIWRASNQPQHF	TGTGCCAGTAGTATATGGAGGGCCTCCAATCAGCCCCAGCATTTT
TRBD2	TRBV2	TRBJ2-7	CASSEGNLAGVYEQYF	TGTGCCAGCAGTGAAGGGAACCTAGCGGGGGTCTACGAGCAGTACTTC
.	TRBV2	TRBJ1-1	CASSEVLGGTEAFF	TGTGCCAGCAGTGAAGTTCTCGGGGGAACTGAAGCTTTCTTT
.	TRBV4-1	TRBJ1-2	CASSQDIGYTF	TGCGCCAGCAGCCAAGACATTGGCTACACCTTC